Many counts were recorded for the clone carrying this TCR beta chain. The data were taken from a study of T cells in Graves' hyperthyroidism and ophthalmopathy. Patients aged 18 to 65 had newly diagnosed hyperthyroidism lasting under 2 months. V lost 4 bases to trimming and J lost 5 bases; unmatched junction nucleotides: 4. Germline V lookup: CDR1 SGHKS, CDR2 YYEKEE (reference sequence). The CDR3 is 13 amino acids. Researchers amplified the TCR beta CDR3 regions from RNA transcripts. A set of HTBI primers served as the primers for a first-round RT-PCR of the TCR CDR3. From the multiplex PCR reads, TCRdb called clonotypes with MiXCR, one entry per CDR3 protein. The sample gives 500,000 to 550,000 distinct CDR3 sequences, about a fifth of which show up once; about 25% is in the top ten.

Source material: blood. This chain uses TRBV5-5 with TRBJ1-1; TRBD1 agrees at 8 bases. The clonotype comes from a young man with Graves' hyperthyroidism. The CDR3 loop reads CASSPWTGTEAFF. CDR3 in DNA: TGTGCCAGCAGCCCGTGGACAGGGACTGAAGCTTTCTTT.